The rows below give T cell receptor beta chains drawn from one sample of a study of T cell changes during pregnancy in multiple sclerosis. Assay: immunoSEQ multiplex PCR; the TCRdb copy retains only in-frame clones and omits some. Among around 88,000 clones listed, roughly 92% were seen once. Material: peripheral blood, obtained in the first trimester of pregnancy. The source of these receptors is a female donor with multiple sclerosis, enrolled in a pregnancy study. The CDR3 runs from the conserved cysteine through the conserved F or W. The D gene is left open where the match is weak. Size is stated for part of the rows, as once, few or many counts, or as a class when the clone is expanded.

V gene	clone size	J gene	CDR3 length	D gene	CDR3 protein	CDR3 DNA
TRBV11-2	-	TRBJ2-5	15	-	CASSLGWANQETQYF	TGTGCCAGCAGCCTGGGCTGGGCTAACCAAGAGACCCAGTACTTC
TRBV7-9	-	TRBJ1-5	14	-	CASRPQGYNQPQHF	TGTGCCAGCAGACCACAGGGATACAATCAGCCCCAGCATTTT
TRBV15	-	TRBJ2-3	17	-	CATSRDLRLHSTDTQYF	TGTGCCACCAGCAGAGATCTCAGACTCCATAGCACAGATACGCAGTATTTT
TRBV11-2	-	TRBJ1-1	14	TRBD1	CASRGTGLNTEAFF	TGTGCCAGCAGGGGGACAGGGCTGAACACTGAAGCTTTCTTT
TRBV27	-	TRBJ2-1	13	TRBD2	CASRKLASNEQFF	TGTGCCAGCAGGAAACTAGCGTCCAATGAGCAGTTCTTC
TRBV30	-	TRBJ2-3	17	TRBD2	CAWSRGTSGSMTDTQYF	TGTGCCTGGAGTAGGGGTACTAGCGGGAGTATGACAGATACGCAGTATTTT
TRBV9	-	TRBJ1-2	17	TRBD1	CASSPVWEKWTGDGYTF	TGTGCCAGCAGCCCCGTCTGGGAGAAATGGACAGGGGATGGCTACACCTTC
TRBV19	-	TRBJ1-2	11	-	CASRLSDGYTF	TGTGCCAGTAGGCTGAGTGATGGCTACACCTTC
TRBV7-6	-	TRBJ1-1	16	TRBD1	CASSSRVRGQNTEAFF	TGTGCCAGCAGCTCCCGCGTCAGGGGGCAGAACACTGAAGCTTTCTTT
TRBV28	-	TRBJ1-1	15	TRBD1	CASAPPRQGRYEAFF	TGTGCCAGCGCTCCCCCACGACAGGGAAGATATGAAGCTTTCTTT
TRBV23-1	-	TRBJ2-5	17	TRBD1	CASSQENRGWEKETQYF	TGCGCCAGCAGTCAAGAAAACAGGGGTTGGGAAAAAGAGACCCAGTACTTC
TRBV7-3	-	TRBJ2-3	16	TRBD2	CASSFLAGGPSDTQYF	TGTGCCAGCAGCTTCCTAGCGGGGGGGCCTTCAGATACGCAGTATTTT
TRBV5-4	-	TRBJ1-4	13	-	CASSLDAGEKLFF	TGTGCCAGCAGCTTGGACGCGGGGGAAAAACTGTTTTTT
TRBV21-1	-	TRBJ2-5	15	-	CASSKGHRRSETQYF	TGTGCCAGCAGCAAGGGACACAGGAGGTCTGAGACCCAGTACTTC
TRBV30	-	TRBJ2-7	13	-	CASFRGGNYEQYF	TGTGCCTCCTTCAGGGGCGGTAACTACGAGCAGTACTTC
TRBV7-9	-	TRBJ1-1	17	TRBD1	CASSKGTGGILNTEAFF	TGTGCCAGCAGCAAAGGGACAGGTGGGATACTTAACACTGAAGCTTTCTTT
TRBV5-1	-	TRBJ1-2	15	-	CASSLEPTANYGYTF	TGCGCCAGCAGCTTGGAACCCACAGCTAACTATGGCTACACCTTC
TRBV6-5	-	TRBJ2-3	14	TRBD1	CASRPRDRADTQYF	TGTGCCAGCAGACCCCGGGACAGGGCAGATACGCAGTATTTT
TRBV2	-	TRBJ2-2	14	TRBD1	CASRMGQGAGELFF	TGTGCCAGCAGGATGGGACAGGGGGCCGGGGAGCTGTTTTTT
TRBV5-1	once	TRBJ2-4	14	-	CASTIGHPTDIQYF	TGCGCCAGTACCATAGGACACCCAACCGACATTCAGTACTTC
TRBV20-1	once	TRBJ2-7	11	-	CSARIGYEQYF	TGCAGTGCTAGAATCGGGTACGAGCAGTACTTC
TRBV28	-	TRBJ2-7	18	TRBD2	CASSLGAGGLSFPYEQYF	TGTGCCAGCAGTTTAGGAGCGGGGGGATTAAGCTTCCCTTACGAGCAGTACTTC
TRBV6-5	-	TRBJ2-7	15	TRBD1	CASSYSGDRLYEQYF	TGTGCCAGCAGTTACTCAGGGGACAGGCTTTACGAGCAGTACTTC
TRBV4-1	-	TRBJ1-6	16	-	CASSQEGSSYNSPLHF	TGCGCCAGCAGCCAAGAGGGGAGCTCCTATAATTCACCCCTCCACTTT
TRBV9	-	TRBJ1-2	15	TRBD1	CASSVESGGNYGYTF	TGTGCCAGCAGCGTAGAATCAGGGGGAAACTATGGCTACACCTTC
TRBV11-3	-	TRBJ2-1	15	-	CASSPRQRSYNEQFF	TGTGCCAGCAGCCCTCGACAGCGCTCCTACAATGAGCAGTTCTTC
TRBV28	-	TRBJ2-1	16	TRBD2	CASRRTSGNLYNEQFF	TGTGCCAGCAGACGGACTAGCGGGAATCTCTACAATGAGCAGTTCTTC
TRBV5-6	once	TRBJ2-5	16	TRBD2	CASSSIGTSGEETQYF	TGTGCCAGCAGCTCAATTGGGACTAGCGGGGAAGAGACCCAGTACTTC
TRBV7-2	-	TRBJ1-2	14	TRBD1	CASSWGQGISGYTF	TGTGCCAGCAGCTGGGGACAGGGGATCTCTGGCTACACCTTC
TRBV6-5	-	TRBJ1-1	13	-	CASSSLVNTEAFF	TGTGCCAGCAGTTCCCTTGTGAACACTGAAGCTTTCTTT
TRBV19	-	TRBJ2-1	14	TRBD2	CASSSGGRYNEQFF	TGTGCCAGTTCCAGCGGGGGGCGATACAATGAGCAGTTCTTC
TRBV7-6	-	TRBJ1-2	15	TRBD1	CASSLLATGEGGYTF	TGTGCCAGCAGCTTGTTAGCGACAGGGGAAGGTGGCTACACCTTC
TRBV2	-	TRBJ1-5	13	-	CASRNREGQPQHF	TGTGCCAGCAGGAACAGGGAGGGTCAGCCCCAGCATTTT
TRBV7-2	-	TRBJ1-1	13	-	CASSSDRNTEAFF	TGTGCCAGCAGCTCGGACAGGAACACTGAAGCTTTCTTT
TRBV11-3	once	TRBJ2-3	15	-	CASSLGGYSTDTQYF	TGTGCCAGCAGCTTAGGAGGGTATTCTACAGATACGCAGTATTTT
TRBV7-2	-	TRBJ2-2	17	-	CASRQHQRAGSTGELFF	TGTGCCAGCAGACAACACCAGCGAGCGGGTTCCACCGGGGAGCTGTTTTTT
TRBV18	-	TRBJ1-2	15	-	CASSTLGQSDYGYTF	TGTGCCAGCTCAACCTTAGGACAGTCCGACTATGGCTACACCTTC
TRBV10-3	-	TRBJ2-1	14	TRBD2	CAIREREGPNEQFF	TGTGCCATACGCGAGCGGGAGGGCCCCAATGAGCAGTTCTTC
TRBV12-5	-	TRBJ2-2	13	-	CASGPRGTGELFF	TGTGCTAGTGGTCCTCGAGGCACCGGGGAGCTGTTTTTT
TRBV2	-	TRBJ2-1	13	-	CASSRETYNEQFF	TGTGCCAGCAGTCGAGAAACGTACAATGAGCAGTTCTTC
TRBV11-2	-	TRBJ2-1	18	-	CASSLDGRAGSSYNEQFF	TGTGCCAGCAGCTTAGATGGGCGTGCGGGGAGCTCCTACAATGAGCAGTTCTTC
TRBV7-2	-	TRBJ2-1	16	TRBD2	CASSLSSGALYNEQFF	TGTGCCAGCAGCTTATCTAGCGGGGCCTTATATAATGAGCAGTTCTTC
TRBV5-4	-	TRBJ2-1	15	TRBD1	CASSPTGGTYNEQFF	TGTGCCAGCAGCCCGACAGGGGGCACCTACAATGAGCAGTTCTTC
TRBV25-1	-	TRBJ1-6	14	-	CASSERGGGAPLHF	TGTGCCAGCAGTGAACGGGGAGGTGGAGCACCCCTCCACTTT
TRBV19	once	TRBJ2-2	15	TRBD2	CASSFLAGANGELFF	TGTGCCAGTAGTTTCCTAGCGGGAGCGAACGGGGAGCTGTTTTTT
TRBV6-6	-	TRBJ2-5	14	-	CASRSGQLQETQYF	TGTGCCAGCAGATCAGGACAGCTCCAAGAGACCCAGTACTTC
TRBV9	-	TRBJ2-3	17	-	CASSEGVRGTPTDTQYF	TGTGCCAGCAGCGAGGGGGTACGGGGAACGCCCACAGATACGCAGTATTTT
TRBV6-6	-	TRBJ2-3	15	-	CASRSAVGGTDTQYF	TGTGCCAGCAGATCGGCCGTGGGAGGCACAGATACGCAGTATTTT
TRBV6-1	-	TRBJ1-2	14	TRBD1	CASIPPGQVDGYTF	TGTGCCAGCATTCCGCCGGGACAGGTTGATGGCTACACCTTC
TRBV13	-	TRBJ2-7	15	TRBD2	CASSLGVAGSYEQYF	TGTGCCAGCAGCTTAGGGGTAGCGGGGTCCTACGAGCAGTACTTC
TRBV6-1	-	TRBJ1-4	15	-	CASNPGGVPNEKLFF	TGTGCCAGCAACCCCGGGGGGGTACCTAATGAAAAACTGTTTTTT
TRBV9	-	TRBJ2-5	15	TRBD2	CASSVASGRQETQYF	TGTGCCAGCAGCGTAGCTAGCGGGAGGCAAGAGACCCAGTACTTC
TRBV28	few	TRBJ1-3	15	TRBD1	CASRLAGGPRETIYF	TGTGCCAGCAGGCTAGCAGGGGGCCCGAGGGAAACCATATATTTT
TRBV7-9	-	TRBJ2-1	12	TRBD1	CASSLAGGEQFF	TGTGCCAGCAGCTTAGCAGGGGGCGAGCAGTTCTTC
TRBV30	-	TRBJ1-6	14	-	CAWSMLGKGSPLHF	TGTGCCTGGAGTATGTTAGGGAAGGGGTCACCCCTCCACTTT
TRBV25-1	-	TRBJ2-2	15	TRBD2	CASSEAGGRAGELFF	TGTGCCAGCAGTGAGGCGGGGGGCCGTGCCGGGGAGCTGTTTTTT
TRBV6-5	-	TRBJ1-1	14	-	CASSYSTWADEAFF	TGTGCCAGCAGTTACTCGACCTGGGCAGACGAAGCTTTCTTT